This record covers a single T cell receptor (beta chain). The data derive from a study of shared clonotypes between healthy human individuals. In the original workflow: As immunoSEQ supplied junction-only sequences (without quality scores), filtering differed. The data were produced by immunoSEQ multiplex PCR, yet TCRdb's version contains in-frame clones alone and is incomplete. The D gene and trimming were derived from the DNA, and the V and J assignments and clone size from that table. The top ten clones hold 0.55% to 0.7% of a sample with about 1.1 million clones, around 78% of them seen once. CDR1 is MDHEN, CDR2 SYDVKM, per germline. The CDR3 totals 15 residues. V lost 2 bases and J lost 7; bases outside the gene matches: 6.

What was sequenced was memory CD4+ T cells from PBMCs. The subset denotes: CD45RA-negative fraction. J is TRBJ1-5 and V is TRBV28, with 9 bases that match TRBD1. This TCR was sampled from a man between 18 and 35 years old in good health. Some clones in this sample may be carry-over from other donors' samples. In DNA form, the CDR3 reads TGTGCCAGCAGTTTACGGGACAGGGCAACGCAGCCCCAGCATTTT. This translates into CASSLRDRATQPQHF.